Listed here are 32 T cell receptor beta chains from one sample, sequenced in a study of blood T cell repertoires in COVID-19. TCRdb's table, derived via immunoSEQ multiplex PCR, lists solely in-frame clones and lacks some. The table shows about 160,000 clones, with 87% occurring only once. The material sequenced was peripheral blood. These receptors were collected from an older man with acute or convalescent COVID-19.

In nucleotides, the CDR3 is TGTGCCAGCAGGGAGGGACCCCCCACTGAAGCTTTCTTT. Amino acid sequence: CASREGPPTEAFF. This sequence joins TRBV6-5 and TRBJ1-1; weak D call: TRBD1 (5 bases). Per the germline V gene, CDR1 is MNHEY and CDR2 is SVGAGI. The CDR3 is 13 amino acids. The V and J ends lost 6 bases and 4 bases respectively, with 12 bases between them.

The chain uses TRBV28 and TRBJ1-3; no reliable D call. Deletions cut 5 bases from V and 5 bases from J, with 16 bases between. This CDR3 has 15 amino acids. Germline CDR1 is MDHEN and CDR2 is SYDVKM. Written as DNA, the CDR3 is TGTGCCAGCAGTCCCCCGAGAACTCAACGAAACACCATATATTTT. It is translated as CASSPPRTQRNTIYF.

The V and J genes are TRBV19 and TRBJ2-7; 9 bases align to TRBD2. The CDR3 consists of 14 residues. The germline V gene has CDR1 LNHDA and CDR2 SQIVND (reference sequence). The V and J ends lost 4 bases and 6 bases, in that order; junction bases with no gene match: 7. As DNA, the CDR3 is TGTGCCAGTAGTAGAGGGACTAGCAGCTTCGAGCAGTACTTC. Translating gives CASSRGTSSFEQYF.

The V and J genes are TRBV5-1 and TRBJ2-1, with 9 bases fitting TRBD2. The length of the CDR3 is 14 residues. Looked up from germline, CDR1 is SGHRS and CDR2 is YFSETQ. The J segment lost 4 bases and the V segment lost 1 base, leaving 0 bases of the junction unmatched. The CDR3 spells CASSLSGGYNEQFF. Here the CDR3 DNA reads TGCGCCAGCAGCTTGAGCGGGGGGTACAATGAGCAGTTCTTC.

The rearrangement joins TRBV3-1 (or the pseudogene TRBV3-2) to TRBJ1-1; no clear D. Germline V gene lookup returns CDR1 LGHDT and CDR2 YNNKEL (reference sequence). The CDR3 covers 14 residues. Deletions cut 3 bases from V and 1 base from J, with 9 bases between. The chain's CDR3 is CASSQNPGNTEAFF. The CDR3 DNA reads as TGTGCCAGCAGCCAGAACCCAGGGAACACTGAAGCTTTCTTT.

V and J are TRBV5-4 and TRBJ2-1; no firm D call. Trimming shortened V by 0 bases and J by 1 base, and 14 bases separated the two germline ends. Per germline, CDR1 SGHNT and CDR2 YYREEE (reference sequence). CDR3 length: 17 amino acids. This chain's CDR3 is CASSLALQSRSYNEQFF. The CDR3 DNA reads TGTGCCAGCAGCTTGGCGTTGCAAAGTAGATCCTACAATGAGCAGTTCTTC.

The rearrangement joins TRBV11-2 to TRBJ2-1; D not resolved. Between the trimmed V and J ends, which lost 6 bases and 7 bases, there was a span of 10 bases. Germline V gives CDR1 SGHAT, CDR2 FQNNGV. This CDR3 has 12 residues. The CDR3 reads CASSTTGNEQFF. CDR3 nucleotide sequence: TGTGCCAGCAGTACTACGGGTAATGAGCAGTTCTTC.

The chain couples TRBV2 to TRBJ1-5; weak D call: TRBD1 (5 bases). Trimming removed 7 bases at V and 4 bases at J, with 14 bases between. The CDR3 runs to 14 residues. Germline V gene data show CDR1 as SNHLY and CDR2 as FYNNEI. The CDR3 is CASTPRRGNQPQHF. DNA for the CDR3: TGTGCCAGCACCCCGAGGAGGGGTAATCAGCCCCAGCATTTT.

J is TRBJ2-1 and V is TRBV25-1; 11 bases fit TRBD2. Unmatched junction bases numbered 5, after V lost 1 base and J lost 6 bases. Germline V gene lookup returns CDR1 MGHDK and CDR2 SYGVNS. The CDR3 sequence is 16 residues long. The CDR3 is CASSEFTSGSINEQFF. The CDR3 region has the DNA TGTGCCAGCAGTGAATTTACTAGCGGGAGTATCAATGAGCAGTTCTTC.

The chain is built from TRBV4-1 and TRBJ1-1; D is perhaps TRBD1 (5 bases). V shed 1 base and J shed 3 bases, with 15 bases lying between them. CDR1 MGHRA and CDR2 YSYEKL come from the germline V gene. The CDR3 sequence is 16 residues long. CDR3 region: CASSQGTGAYDTEAFF. The CDR3 region has the DNA TGCGCCAGCAGCCAAGGAACTGGGGCCTACGACACTGAAGCTTTCTTT.

The V gene is TRBV3-1 (or the pseudogene TRBV3-2), the J gene TRBJ2-1; weak D call: TRBD1 (6 bases). V was clipped by 3 bases and J by 1 base, with 7 bases between them. The germline V gene has CDR1 LGHDT and CDR2 YNNKEL (reference sequence). This CDR3 has 14 residues. CDR3 sequence (DNA): TGTGCCAGCAGCCATCAGGGGTCCTACAATGAGCAGTTCTTC. Translating gives CASSHQGSYNEQFF.

This clone was seen more than once but under ten times. V gene TRBV19 combines with J gene TRBJ2-7; no reliable D call. This CDR3 is built from 11 residues. The germline V gene has CDR1 LNHDA and CDR2 SQIVND (reference sequence). V dropped 9 bases and J dropped 2 bases, with 8 bases sitting between them. The CDR3 loop reads CASRGTYEQYF. DNA for the CDR3: TGTGCCAGCAGAGGAACCTACGAGCAGTACTTC.

The rearrangement joins TRBV5-1 to TRBJ1-1; possibly TRBD1 for D (5 bases). V lost 4 bases and J 1 base, leaving 14 bases between the germline ends. The germline V gene has CDR1 SGHRS and CDR2 YFSETQ. CDR3 length equals 15 residues. This CDR3 reads CASSIQGIENTEAFF. In DNA, the CDR3 is TGCGCCAGCAGCATTCAGGGTATTGAGAACACTGAAGCTTTCTTT.

This sequence joins TRBV2 and TRBJ2-2; 10 positions agree with TRBD1. J gave up 5 bases and V 7 bases, and 7 bases lay outside the gene matches. Germline-derived CDR1 and CDR2 are SNHLY and FYNNEI. There are 15 residues in the CDR3. CDR3 region: CASKLDRGRTGELFF. The CDR3 DNA reads TGTGCCAGCAAACTCGACAGGGGGCGAACCGGGGAGCTGTTTTTT.

Written as DNA, the CDR3 is TGTGCCTGGAGTAGTGGGTCAGGGGAATACGAGCAGTACTTC. Amino acid sequence: CAWSSGSGEYEQYF. The chain recombines TRBV30 with TRBJ2-7; possible D gene TRBD1, 6 bases. Germline assignment: CDR1 GTSNPN and CDR2 SVGIG (reference sequence). V lost 2 bases and J 4 bases, leaving 15 bases between the germline ends. The length of the CDR3 is 14 residues.

V and J are TRBV10-3 and TRBJ2-2; 12 positions agree with TRBD2. Trimming removed 10 bases from V and 6 bases from J; junction bases left unmatched: 12. Germline V CDR1 and CDR2: ENHRY, SYGVKD. This CDR3 region has 16 residues. CDR3 DNA sequence: TGTGCCACCCTACGGCTAGCGGGGGGGGAAGCCGGGGAGCTGTTTTTT. The encoded protein is CATLRLAGGEAGELFF.

The chain carries TRBV27 and TRBJ1-6; D call uncertain. The V and J ends lost 7 bases and 5 bases respectively, with 6 bases between them. Germline V CDR1 and CDR2: MNHEY, SMNVEV (reference sequence). The length of the CDR3 is 12 residues. CDR3 coding DNA: TGTGCCAGCATCCAGGATAATTCACCCCTCCACTTT. It translates to CASIQDNSPLHF.

This clone has just one count. The chain recombines TRBV3-1 (or the pseudogene TRBV3-2) with TRBJ1-2; no firm D call. The CDR3 length is 13 residues. CDR1 is LGHDT and CDR2 is YNNKEL in the germline V gene (reference sequence). With 5 bases removed from V and 4 bases from J, the gap between germline ends came to 11 bases. The DNA for the CDR3 is TGTGCCAGCAGCGGCGGGCAACCCTATGGCTACACCTTC. Translated, it gives CASSGGQPYGYTF.

The rearrangement uses TRBV9 and TRBJ1-1; the D gene is possibly TRBD1 (5 bases). V was clipped by 4 bases and J by 1 base, with 14 bases between them. CDR3 length equals 15 residues. Germline V CDR1 and CDR2: SGDLS, YYNGEE. This chain's CDR3 is CASSPRGDWNTEAFF. CDR3 sequence (DNA): TGTGCCAGCAGCCCCCGAGGGGACTGGAACACTGAAGCTTTCTTT.

The chain employs TRBV30 and TRBJ2-3; 8 positions match TRBD1. Germline loops: CDR1 GTSNPN, CDR2 SVGIG (reference sequence). The V gene end was trimmed by 4 bases and the J gene end by 4 bases; junction bases not matched to a gene: 7. The CDR3 spans 14 residues. CDR3 nucleotides: TGTGCCTGGACCCCGCAGGGGGCCCCAGATACGCAGTATTTT. Its protein product is CAWTPQGAPDTQYF.

Concerning this clone itself: The identical CDR3 is also encoded by other nucleotide sequences in the sample. The chain links TRBV5-1 to TRBJ1-5; 11 positions agree with TRBD1. Germline CDR1 and CDR2: SGHRS and YFSETQ. V gave up 4 bases and J gave up 6 bases; unmatched junction bases: 3. The CDR3 extends over 14 amino acids. The CDR3 DNA sequence: TGCGCCAGCAGCGGGGGACAGGGGGGTCAGCCCCAGCATTTT. As protein: CASSGGQGGQPQHF.

The V gene is TRBV3-1 (or the pseudogene TRBV3-2), the J gene TRBJ2-2; perhaps TRBD2 as D (5 bases). The germline V and J ends were trimmed by 5 bases and 7 bases, with 11 bases remaining between them. The CDR3 totals 13 residues. CDR1 and CDR2 from the germline V gene are LGHDT and YNNKEL (reference sequence). The DNA of the CDR3 is TGTGCCAGCAGCTATAGCAGCGGCGGGGAGCTGTTTTTT. It translates to CASSYSSGGELFF.

The V and J genes are TRBV28 and TRBJ1-5; 9 bases align to TRBD1. The CDR3 extends over 18 amino acids. CDR1 is MDHEN, CDR2 SYDVKM, per germline. The V and J ends lost 2 bases and 1 base, in that order; junction bases with no gene match: 9. CDR3 nucleotides: TGTGCCAGCAGTTTAATTCGGACAGGGGTAAGGAGCAATCAGCCCCAGCATTTT. Translating gives CASSLIRTGVRSNQPQHF.

The chain is built from TRBV2 and TRBJ1-5; TRBD1 is a possible D gene (5 bases). The CDR3 extends over 14 amino acids. V was cut by 2 bases and J by 11 bases, with 16 bases left in between. The germline CDR1 and CDR2 sequences are SNHLY and FYNNEI. CDR3 residues: CASSEMSIRVSQHF. CDR3 DNA: TGTGCCAGCAGTGAAATGAGTATCAGGGTTTCCCAGCATTTT.

This rearrangement joins TRBV3-1 (or the pseudogene TRBV3-2) to TRBJ1-1; D perhaps matches TRBD1 (5 bases). Germline V CDR1 and CDR2: LGHDT, YNNKEL (reference sequence). CDR3 length: 13 residues. Trimming pared 0 bases from V and 8 bases from J, leaving 10 bases between. The CDR3 is CASSQDRRGEAFF. CDR3 DNA sequence: TGTGCCAGCAGCCAAGATCGGAGGGGCGAAGCTTTCTTT.

This rearrangement joins TRBV7-9 to TRBJ2-1; 13 bases are shared with TRBD2. V lost 6 bases, J lost 10 bases, and 15 bases stayed unmatched. CDR3 length: 17 amino acids. Germline CDR1 and CDR2: SEHNR and FQNEAQ (reference sequence). CDR3 in amino acids: CASRPVPGLAGVVEQFF. The CDR3 DNA reads TGTGCCAGCAGACCAGTCCCCGGACTAGCGGGAGTAGTAGAGCAGTTCTTC. Supplemented by reference TRBV7-9 and TRBJ2-1, the full variable domain reads DTGVSQNPRHKITKRGQNVTFRCDPISEHNRLYWYRQTLGQGPEFLTYFQNEAQLEKSRLLSDRFSAERPKGSFSTLEIQRTEQGDSAMYLCASRPVPGLAGVVEQFFGPGTRLTVL.

The V call is TRBV19, the J call TRBJ1-1, with TRBD1 identical over 10 bases. V trimming: 3 bases; J trimming: 4 bases; junction bases outside the gene matches: 11. The CDR3 is 17 amino acids. Per the germline V gene, CDR1 is LNHDA and CDR2 is SQIVND (reference sequence). In DNA form, the CDR3 reads TGTGCCAGTAGTATCCTCGGGACAGGGGCTAGGAGCACTGAAGCTTTCTTT. This sequence encodes CASSILGTGARSTEAFF.

The chain couples TRBV12-3 or TRBV12-4 to TRBJ1-2; D might be TRBD1 (6 bases). Trimming took off 5 bases at V and 10 bases at J, with 17 bases between the two ends. The CDR3 is made up of 13 amino acids. The CDR3 DNA sequence: TGTGCCAGCAGTCGGGACACGGGGACCTCCTACACCTTC. It codes for CASSRDTGTSYTF.

For the CDR3, the DNA is TGTGCCAGCAGTGAAGTTTATAACACTGAAGCTTTCTTT. Translating gives CASSEVYNTEAFF. J is TRBJ1-1 and V is TRBV6-1; D ambiguous. The germline gives CDR1 MNHNS, CDR2 SASEGT. Trimming removed 1 base from V and 2 bases from J, with 5 bases in between. This CDR3 region has 13 residues.

This clone was detected a few times. J is TRBJ1-2 and V is TRBV28; 9 bases map to TRBD1. This CDR3 contains 15 residues. V trimming: 7 bases; J trimming: 4 bases; junction bases outside the gene matches: 10. Per germline, CDR1 MDHEN and CDR2 SYDVKM. The CDR3 DNA reads TGTGCCAGCACCCCAGGGACAGGGAGAACCTATGGCTACACCTTC. This translates into CASTPGTGRTYGYTF.

The chain couples TRBV5-5 to TRBJ1-3; maybe TRBD1 (6 bases). Germline V gives CDR1 SGHKS, CDR2 YYEKEE (reference sequence). Trimming shortened V by 9 bases and J by 4 bases, and 23 bases separated the two germline ends. This CDR3 comprises 16 residues. The CDR3, as DNA: TGTGCCACCTCCCCCGGTGGGCAGGGGCTGGGAAACACCATATATTTT. Translation gives CATSPGGQGLGNTIYF.

The table lists this clone with a count of one. In nucleotides, the CDR3 is TGTGCCAGTAGCCCCCCGGGCAGGGGGCCGTTTTATGGCTTCGGTCAGCCCCAGCATTTT. Translation: CASSPPGRGPFYGFGQPQHF. The chain is built from TRBV19 and TRBJ1-5, with TRBD1 matching 8 bases. This CDR3 spans 20 amino acids. Germline trimming cut 6 bases from V and 6 bases from J; bases unmatched to any gene: 25. Germline CDR1 reads LNHDA; CDR2 reads SQIVND (reference sequence).